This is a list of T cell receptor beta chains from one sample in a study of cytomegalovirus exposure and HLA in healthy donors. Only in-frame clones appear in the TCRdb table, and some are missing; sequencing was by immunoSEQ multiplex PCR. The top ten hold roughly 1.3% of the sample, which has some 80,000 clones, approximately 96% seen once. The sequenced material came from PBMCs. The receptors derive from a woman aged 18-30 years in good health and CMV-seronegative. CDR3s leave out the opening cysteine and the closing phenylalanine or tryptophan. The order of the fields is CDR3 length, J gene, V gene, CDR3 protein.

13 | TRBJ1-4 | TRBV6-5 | ASSSRGRANEKLF
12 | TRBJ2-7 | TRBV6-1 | ASSVTGDTYEQY
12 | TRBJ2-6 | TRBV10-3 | AIRPGSGANVLT
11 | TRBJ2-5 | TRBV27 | ASSLADQETQY
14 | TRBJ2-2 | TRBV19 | ASRHGLAGYTGELF
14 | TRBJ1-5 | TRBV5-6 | ASSISQSGGNQPQH
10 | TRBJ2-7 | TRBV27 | ASKKVGVEQY
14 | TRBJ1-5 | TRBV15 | ATSRDRIQGPQPQH
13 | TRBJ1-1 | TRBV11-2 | ASSPGGVENTEAF
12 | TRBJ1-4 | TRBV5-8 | ASSPTGGNEKLF
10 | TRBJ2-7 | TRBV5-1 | ASSPPAGEQY
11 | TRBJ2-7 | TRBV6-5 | ASSYSYRSGQY
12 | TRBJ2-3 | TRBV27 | ASSLMASTDTQY
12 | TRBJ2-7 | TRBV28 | ASSLSTRSYEQY
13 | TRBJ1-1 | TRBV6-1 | ASSARGREDAEAF
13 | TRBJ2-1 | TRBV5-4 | ASSLDRGSYNEQF
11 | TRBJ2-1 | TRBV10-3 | AIMGGLYNEQF
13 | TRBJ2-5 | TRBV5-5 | ASSLFSGEQETQY
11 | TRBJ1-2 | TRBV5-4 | ASSDTAPYGYT
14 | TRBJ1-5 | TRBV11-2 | ASSSGQGVTYQPQH
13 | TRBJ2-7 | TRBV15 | ATSRPTGSAYEQY
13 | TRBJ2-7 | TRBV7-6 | ASSLRGGSSYEQY
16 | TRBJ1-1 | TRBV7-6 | ASSLGAGPGTGGLGAF
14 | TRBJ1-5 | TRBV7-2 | ASSRGLGAGDQPQH
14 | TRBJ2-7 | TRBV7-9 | ASSFPDRSASYEQY
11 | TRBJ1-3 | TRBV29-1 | SVESGDGNTIY
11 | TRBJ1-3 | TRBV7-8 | ASSLVGGNTIY
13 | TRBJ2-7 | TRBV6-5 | ASSPSGTGKYEQY
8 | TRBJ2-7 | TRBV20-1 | SASGYEQY
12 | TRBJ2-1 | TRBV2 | ASRSASSYNEQF
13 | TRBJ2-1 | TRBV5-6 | ASSVVASLGNEQF
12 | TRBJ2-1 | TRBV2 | ASSEGATYNEQF
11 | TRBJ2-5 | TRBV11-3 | ASSLSGEETQY
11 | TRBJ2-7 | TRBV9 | ASSVGDSYEQY
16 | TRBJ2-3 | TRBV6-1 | ASSEELGLAASTDTQY
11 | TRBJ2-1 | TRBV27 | ASSSLPGNEQF
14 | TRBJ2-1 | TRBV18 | ASSQTGTSGLNEQF
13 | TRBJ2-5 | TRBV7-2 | ASSAQDGGGATQY
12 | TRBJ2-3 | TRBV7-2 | ASSLVTGSNTQY
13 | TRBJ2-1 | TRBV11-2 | ASSKAVNSYNEQF
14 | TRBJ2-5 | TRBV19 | ASSIVGGLAMKTQY
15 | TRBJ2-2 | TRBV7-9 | ASSLGGLAGNTGELF
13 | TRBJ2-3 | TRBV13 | ASSPGVGGADTQY
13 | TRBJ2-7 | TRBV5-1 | ASSLTGQGGNEQY
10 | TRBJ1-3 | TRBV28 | ASSSRSPTIY
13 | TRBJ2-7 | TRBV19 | ASTHGGAGGYEQY
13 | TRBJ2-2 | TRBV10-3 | AIRRTSGNDGELF
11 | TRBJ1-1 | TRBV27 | ASSLARGREAF
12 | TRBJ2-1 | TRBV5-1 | ASSPGTARGWQF
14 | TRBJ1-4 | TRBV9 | ASSGGDEGWGEKLF
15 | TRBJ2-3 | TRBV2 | ARRTSGRKVVVDTQY
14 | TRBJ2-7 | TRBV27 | ASRPFGASGMYEQY
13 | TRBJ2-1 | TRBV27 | ASGLDLSSYNEQF
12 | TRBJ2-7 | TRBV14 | ASSQSEASYEQY
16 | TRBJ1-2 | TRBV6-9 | ASSYPLSRGGLPSGYT
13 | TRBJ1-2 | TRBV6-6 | ASSSRGGANYGYT
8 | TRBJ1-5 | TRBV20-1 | SARRGMQH
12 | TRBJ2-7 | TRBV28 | ASAADTVSYEQY
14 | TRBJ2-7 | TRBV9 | ASSVGVAGAVSEQY